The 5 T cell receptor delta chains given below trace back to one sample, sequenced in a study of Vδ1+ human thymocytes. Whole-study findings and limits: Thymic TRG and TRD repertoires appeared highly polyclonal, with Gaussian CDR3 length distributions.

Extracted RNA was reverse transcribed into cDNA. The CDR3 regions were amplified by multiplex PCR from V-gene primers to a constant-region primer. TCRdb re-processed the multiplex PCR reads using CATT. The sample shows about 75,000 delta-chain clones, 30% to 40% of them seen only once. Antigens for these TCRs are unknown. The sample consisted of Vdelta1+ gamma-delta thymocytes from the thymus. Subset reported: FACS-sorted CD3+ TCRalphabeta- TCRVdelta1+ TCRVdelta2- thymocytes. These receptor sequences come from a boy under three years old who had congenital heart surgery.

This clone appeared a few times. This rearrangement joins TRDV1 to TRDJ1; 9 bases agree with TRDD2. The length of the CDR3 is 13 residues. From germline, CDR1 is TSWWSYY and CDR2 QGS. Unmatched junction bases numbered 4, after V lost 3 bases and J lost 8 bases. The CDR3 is CALGDTLPTKLIF. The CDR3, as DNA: TGTGCTCTTGGGGACACCCTTCCTACAAAACTCATCTTT.

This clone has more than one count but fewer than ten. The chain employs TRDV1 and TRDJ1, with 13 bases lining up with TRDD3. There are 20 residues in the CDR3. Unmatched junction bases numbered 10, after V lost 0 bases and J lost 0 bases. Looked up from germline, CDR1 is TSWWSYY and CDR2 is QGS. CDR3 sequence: CALGELSSYWGIRDTDKLIF. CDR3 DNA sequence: TGTGCTCTTGGGGAACTTTCGTCCTACTGGGGGATACGCGACACCGATAAACTCATCTTT.

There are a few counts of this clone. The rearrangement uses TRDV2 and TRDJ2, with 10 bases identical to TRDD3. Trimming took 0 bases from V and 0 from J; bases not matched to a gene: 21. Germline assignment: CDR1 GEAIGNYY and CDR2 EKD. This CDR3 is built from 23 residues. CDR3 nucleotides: TGTGCCTGTGACACCCCTGGGGCTTCCGGGGGATACGCTGTTATAGCTTTGACAGCACAACTCTTCTTT. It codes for CACDTPGASGGYAVIALTAQLFF.

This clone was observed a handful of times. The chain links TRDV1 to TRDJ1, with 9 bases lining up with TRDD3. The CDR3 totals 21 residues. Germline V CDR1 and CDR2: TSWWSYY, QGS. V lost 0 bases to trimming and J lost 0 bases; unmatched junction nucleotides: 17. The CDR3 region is CALGELVHVPTLGDYTDKLIF. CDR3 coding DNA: TGTGCTCTTGGGGAACTTGTACATGTTCCCACGCTGGGGGATTACACCGATAAACTCATCTTT.

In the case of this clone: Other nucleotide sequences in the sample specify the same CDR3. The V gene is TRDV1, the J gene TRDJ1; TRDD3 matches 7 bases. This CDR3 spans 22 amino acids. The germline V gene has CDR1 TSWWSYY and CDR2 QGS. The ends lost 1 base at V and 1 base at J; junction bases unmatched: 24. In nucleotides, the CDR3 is TGTGCTCTTGGGGAACATCTAGGTGTTATGCTCTGGGATACAGGTACCACCGATAAACTCATCTTT. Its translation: CALGEHLGVMLWDTGTTDKLIF.